A single sample is the source of the 10 T cell receptor beta chains below, sequenced in a study of tumor and adjacent non-tumor tissue in lung cancer. TCRbeta libraries were built with three rounds of nested PCR, modified from ARM-PCR. In TCRdb, the multiplex PCR reads were re-called with MiXCR into one record per CDR3 protein. The sample contains approximately 79,000 distinct CDR3 sequences, 55% to 80% of which appear only once. RNA was extracted from bulk tissue without any cell sorting. Specimen: lung tumor tissue. All receptors derive from a woman aged 40 to 50 with non-small cell lung cancer.

With respect to this clonotype: A much larger clonotype is one base distant, so this may be a read error. The J gene is TRBJ1-5, the V gene TRBV5-1; no definite D call. The ends were cut back, 5 bases at V and 3 bases at J, with 9 bases in the middle. Looked up from germline, CDR1 is SGHRS and CDR2 is YFSETQ. The CDR3 length is 13 residues. The CDR3 sequence is CASSPEVNQPQHF. CDR3 in DNA: TGCGCCAGCAGTCCTGAGGTCAATCAGCCCCAGCATTTT.

This clonotype was observed many times. The rearrangement joins TRBV6-5 to TRBJ1-3; the D is unclear. The CDR3 totals 12 residues. Germline CDR1 and CDR2: MNHEY and SVGAGI. V shed 2 bases and J shed 5 bases, with 4 bases lying between them. The CDR3 sequence is CASSYDRNTIYF. The CDR3 bases are TGTGCCAGCAGTTACGACAGAAACACCATATATTTT.

This clonotype was picked up one time. One end of the junction varies from germline; a read error may be responsible. The rearrangement joins TRBV11-2 to TRBJ2-7; TRBD1 matches at 12 bases. Germline V gene lookup returns CDR1 SGHAT and CDR2 FQNNGV. The CDR3 totals 14 residues. The CDR3 spells CASSPGQGAYELYF. The CDR3 DNA follows: TGTGCGAGTAGCCCGGGACAGGGGGCCTACGAGCTGTACTTC. The full variable domain, its missing parts supplied by reference TRBV11-2 and TRBJ2-7, is EAGVAQSPRYKIIEKRQSVAFWCNPISGHATLYWYQQILGQGPKLLIQFQNNGVVDDSQLPKDRFSAERLKGVDSTLKIQPAKLEDSAVYLCASSPGQGAYELYFGPGTRLTVT.

This chain joins TRBV11-2 and TRBJ1-6; D is possibly TRBD1 (6 bases). The germline V gene encodes CDR1 SGHAT and CDR2 FQNNGV. V lost 4 bases and J 9 bases, leaving 22 bases between the germline ends. The CDR3 length is 17 residues. The CDR3 loop reads CASSSALGTIRSSPLHF. Written as DNA, the CDR3 is TGTGCCAGCAGCTCAGCATTAGGGACAATCCGGAGTTCACCCCTCCACTTT.

The sample holds many counts of this clonotype. This rearrangement joins TRBV12-3 or TRBV12-4 to TRBJ2-5; D unclear. The CDR3 totals 13 residues. The V gene lost 6 bases and the J gene lost 6 bases, with 14 bases spanning the gap. The CDR3 DNA is TGTGCCAGCAGGCCTAGGGTTATTCAGACCCAGTACTTC. As protein: CASRPRVIQTQYF.

On this clonotype: A read error may produce the germline difference seen at one junction end. The chain couples TRBV29-1 to TRBJ2-3; D is possibly TRBD2 (6 bases). CDR3 length: 15 residues. Per germline, CDR1 SQVTM and CDR2 ANQGSEA. CDR3 amino acids: CSPPLRERGTDTQYF. Written as DNA, the CDR3 is TGCAGCCCACCTCTCCGGGAGAGGGGCACAGATACACAGTATTTT.

In the case of this clonotype: The conserved phenylalanine or tryptophan is not found at the CDR3 terminus, so this likely reflects a read error. The chain recombines TRBV24-1 with TRBJ2-1, with 8 nucleotides matching TRBD1. V gave up 4 bases and J gave up 12 bases; unmatched junction bases: 13. Per germline, CDR1 KGHDR and CDR2 SFDVKD. This CDR3 region has 15 residues. The DNA of the CDR3 is TGTGCCACCAGTGAGAGACAGGGGTCTGGTGATGGGCAGTTCATC. Residues: CATSERQGSGDGQFI.

This clonotype has more than one count but fewer than ten. A read error may explain this, as a much larger clone is one base away. This chain connects TRBV12-3 or TRBV12-4 to TRBJ1-5, with D hard to call. The ends were cut back, 6 bases at V and 4 bases at J, with 10 bases in the middle. There are 13 residues in the CDR3. This CDR3 is CASRGLWNQPQHF. CDR3 bases: TGTGCCAGCAGGGGGTTATGGAATCAGCCCCAGCATTTT.

This clonotype occurred once. Germline and junction disagree at one end, which may indicate a read error. V is TRBV6-5 and J is TRBJ2-6; D gene ambiguous. CDR1 is MNHEY, CDR2 SVGAGI, per germline. This CDR3 spans 15 amino acids. CDR3: CTSSSTLTGANVLTF. The CDR3, as DNA: TGTACCAGCAGTTCCACACTCACAGGGGCCAACGTCCTGACTTTC.

About this clonotype itself: Since a much larger clone is just one base distant, this may be a read error. The rearrangement joins TRBV28 to TRBJ2-7, with D perhaps TRBD1 (7 bases). The CDR3 is 14 residues long. Per germline, CDR1 MDHEN and CDR2 SYDVKM. The CDR3 sequence is CTSSFAGQRNEQYF. The CDR3 coding sequence is TGTACCAGCAGTTTCGCGGGACAGCGGAACGAGCAGTACTTC.